The clone carrying this T cell receptor beta chain was detected a few times. Germline assignment: CDR1 LGHDT and CDR2 YNNKEL (reference sequence). Unmatched junction bases numbered 6, after V lost 4 bases and J lost 0 bases. The CDR3 consists of 16 residues. Alongside a J-beta primer mix, a sample-barcoded 5' primer served in a second PCR lasting about 7 to 11 cycles. MiXCR was run by TCRdb on the 5' RACE reads, yielding one entry per CDR3 protein. Of hundreds of thousands of distinct CDR3 sequences listed, 20% to 30% are singletons. The data were obtained in a study of blood T cells in healthy people across ages. The sample was also reused in another study, on T cells of mothers and their children.

The J gene is TRBJ2-3, the V gene TRBV3-1; 8 bases match TRBD2. This clonotype originated in a boy between 5 and 17 years old in good health. Sequenced sample: blood. The CDR3 DNA reads as TGTGCCAGCAGCCGAGGGGGACTAGTGAGCACAGATACGCAGTATTTT. It yields the protein CASSRGGLVSTDTQYF.